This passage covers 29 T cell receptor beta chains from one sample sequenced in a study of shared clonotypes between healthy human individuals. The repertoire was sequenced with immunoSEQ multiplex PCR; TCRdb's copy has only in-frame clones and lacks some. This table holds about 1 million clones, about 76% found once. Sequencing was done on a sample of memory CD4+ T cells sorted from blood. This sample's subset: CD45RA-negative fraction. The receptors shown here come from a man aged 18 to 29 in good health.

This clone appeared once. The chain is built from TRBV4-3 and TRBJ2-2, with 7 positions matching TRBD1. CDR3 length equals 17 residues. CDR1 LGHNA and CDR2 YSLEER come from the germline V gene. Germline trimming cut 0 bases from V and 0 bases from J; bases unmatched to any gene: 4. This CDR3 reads CASSQEGGSSNTGELFF. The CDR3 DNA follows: TGCGCCAGCAGCCAAGAAGGGGGCAGTTCGAACACCGGGGAGCTGTTTTTT.

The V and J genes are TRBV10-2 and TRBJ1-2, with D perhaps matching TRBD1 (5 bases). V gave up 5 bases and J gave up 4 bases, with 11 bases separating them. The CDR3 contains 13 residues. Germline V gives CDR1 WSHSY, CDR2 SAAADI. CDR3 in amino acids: CASSSRASYGYTF. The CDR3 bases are TGCGCCAGCAGTTCCAGGGCTAGCTATGGCTACACCTTC.

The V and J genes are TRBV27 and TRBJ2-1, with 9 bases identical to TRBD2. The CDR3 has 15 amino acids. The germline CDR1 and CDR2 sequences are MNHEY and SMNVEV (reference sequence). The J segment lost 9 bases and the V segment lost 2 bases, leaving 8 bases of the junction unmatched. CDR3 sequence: CASSLRTSGLGEQFF. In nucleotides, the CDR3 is TGTGCCAGCAGTTTAAGAACTAGCGGGCTAGGTGAGCAGTTCTTC.

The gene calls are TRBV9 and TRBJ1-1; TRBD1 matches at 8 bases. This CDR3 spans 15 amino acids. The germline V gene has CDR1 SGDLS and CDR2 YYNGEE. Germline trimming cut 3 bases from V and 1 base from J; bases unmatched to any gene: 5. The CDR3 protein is CASSARGQGNTEAFF. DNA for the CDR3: TGTGCCAGCAGCGCCCGCGGACAGGGGAACACTGAAGCTTTCTTT.

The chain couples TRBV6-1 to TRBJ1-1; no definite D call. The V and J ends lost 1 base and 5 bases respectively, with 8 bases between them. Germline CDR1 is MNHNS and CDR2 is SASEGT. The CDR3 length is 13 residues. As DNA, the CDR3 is TGTGCCAGCAGTGAAGGAACACGGACTGAAGCTTTCTTT. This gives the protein CASSEGTRTEAFF.

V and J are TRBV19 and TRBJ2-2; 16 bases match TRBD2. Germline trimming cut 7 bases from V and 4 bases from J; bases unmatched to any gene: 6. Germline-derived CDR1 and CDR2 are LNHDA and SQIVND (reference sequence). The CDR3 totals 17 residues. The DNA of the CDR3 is TGTGCCAGTAAGGGACTAGCGGGGGGGCATTCCACCGGGGAGCTGTTTTTT. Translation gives CASKGLAGGHSTGELFF.

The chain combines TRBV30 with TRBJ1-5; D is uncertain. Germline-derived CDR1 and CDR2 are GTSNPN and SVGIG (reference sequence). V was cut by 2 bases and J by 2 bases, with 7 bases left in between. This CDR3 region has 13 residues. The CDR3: CAWSQSRNQPQHF. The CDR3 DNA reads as TGTGCCTGGAGTCAGAGCCGCAATCAGCCCCAGCATTTT.

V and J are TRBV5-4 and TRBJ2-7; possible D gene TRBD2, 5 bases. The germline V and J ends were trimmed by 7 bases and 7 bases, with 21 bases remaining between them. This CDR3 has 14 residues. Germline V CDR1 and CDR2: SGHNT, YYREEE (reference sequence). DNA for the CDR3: TGTGCCAGCCGGGATCCCAACGTCGAGGGTGAGCAGTACTTC. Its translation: CASRDPNVEGEQYF.

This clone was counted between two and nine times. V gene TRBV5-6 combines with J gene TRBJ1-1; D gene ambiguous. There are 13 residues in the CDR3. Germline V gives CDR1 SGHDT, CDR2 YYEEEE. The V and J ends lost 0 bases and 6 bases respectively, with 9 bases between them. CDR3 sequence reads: CASSLDTRSEAFF. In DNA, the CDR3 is TGTGCCAGCAGCTTGGACACCCGGTCTGAAGCTTTCTTT. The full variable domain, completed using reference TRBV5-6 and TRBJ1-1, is DAGVTQSPTHLIKTRGQQVTLRCSPKSGHDTVSWYQQALGQGPQFIFQYYEEEERQRGNFPDRFSGHQFPNYSSELNVNALLLGDSALYLCASSLDTRSEAFFGQGTRLTVV.

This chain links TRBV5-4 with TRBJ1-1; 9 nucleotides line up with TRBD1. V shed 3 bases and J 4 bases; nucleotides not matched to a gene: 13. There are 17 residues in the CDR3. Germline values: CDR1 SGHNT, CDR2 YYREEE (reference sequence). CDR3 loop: CASSSLGQGYIGTEAFF. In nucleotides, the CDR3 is TGTGCCAGCAGCTCCCTTGGACAGGGGTATATAGGCACTGAAGCTTTCTTT.

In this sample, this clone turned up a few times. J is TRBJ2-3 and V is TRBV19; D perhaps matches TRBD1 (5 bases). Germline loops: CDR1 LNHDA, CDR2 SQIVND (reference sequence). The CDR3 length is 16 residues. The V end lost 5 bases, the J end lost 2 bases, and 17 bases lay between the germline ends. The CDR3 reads CASSPRAGSHTDTQYF. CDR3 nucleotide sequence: TGTGCCAGTAGTCCCAGAGCAGGGTCCCACACAGATACGCAGTATTTT.

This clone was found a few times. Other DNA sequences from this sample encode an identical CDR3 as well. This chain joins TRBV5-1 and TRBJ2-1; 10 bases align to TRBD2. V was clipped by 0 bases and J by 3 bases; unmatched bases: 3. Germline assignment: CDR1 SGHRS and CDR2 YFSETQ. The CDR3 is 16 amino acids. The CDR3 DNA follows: TGCGCCAGCAGCTTGGGCGGACTAGCGGACTACAATGAGCAGTTCTTC. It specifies CASSLGGLADYNEQFF.

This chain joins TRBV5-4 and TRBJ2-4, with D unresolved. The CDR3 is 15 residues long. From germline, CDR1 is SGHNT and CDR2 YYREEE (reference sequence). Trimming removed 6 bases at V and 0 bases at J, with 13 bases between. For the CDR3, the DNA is TGTGCCAGCAAAGATGCATCTCGAGCCAAAAACATTCAGTACTTC. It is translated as CASKDASRAKNIQYF.

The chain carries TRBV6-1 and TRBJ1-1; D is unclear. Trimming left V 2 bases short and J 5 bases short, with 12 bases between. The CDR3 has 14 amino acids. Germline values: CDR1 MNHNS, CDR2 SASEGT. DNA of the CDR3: TGTGCCAGCAGTGAAAAGGGTGTCGGGACTGAAGCTTTCTTT. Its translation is CASSEKGVGTEAFF.

The CDR3 spells CAITDPTGANTEAFF. The CDR3 DNA sequence: TGTGCCATCACTGACCCCACAGGGGCGAACACTGAAGCTTTCTTT. The gene calls are TRBV10-3 and TRBJ1-1; 7 bases are a match to TRBD1. Germline V CDR1 and CDR2: ENHRY, SYGVKD. Unmatched junction bases numbered 9, after V lost 7 bases and J lost 1 base. The CDR3 totals 15 residues.

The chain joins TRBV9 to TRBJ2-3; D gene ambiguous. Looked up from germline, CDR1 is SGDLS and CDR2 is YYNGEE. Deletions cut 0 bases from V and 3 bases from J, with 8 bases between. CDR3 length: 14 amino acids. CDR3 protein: CASSVALNTDTQYF. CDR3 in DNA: TGTGCCAGCAGCGTAGCTCTGAATACAGATACGCAGTATTTT. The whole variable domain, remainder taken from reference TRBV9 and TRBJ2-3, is DSGVTQTPKHLITATGQRVTLRCSPRSGDLSVYWYQQSLDQGLQFLIQYYNGEERAKGNILERFSAQQFPDLHSELNLSSLELGDSALYFCASSVALNTDTQYFGPGTRLTVL.

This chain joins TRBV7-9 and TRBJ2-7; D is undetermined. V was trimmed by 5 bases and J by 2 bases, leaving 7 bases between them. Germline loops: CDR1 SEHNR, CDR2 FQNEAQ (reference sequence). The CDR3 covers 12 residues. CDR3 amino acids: CASSTQAYEQYF. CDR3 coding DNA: TGTGCCAGCAGCACACAAGCCTACGAGCAGTACTTC.

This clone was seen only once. CDR3 sequence: CASSLAKGAFHFF. The CDR3 nucleotides read TGTGCCAGCAGCTTGGCCAAGGGGGCGTTCCATTTTTTT. This chain connects TRBV5-6 to TRBJ1-4; TRBD1 matches at 7 bases. The CDR3 extends over 13 amino acids. Germline CDR1 reads SGHDT; CDR2 reads YYEEEE. With 0 bases clipped from V and 17 bases from J, the junction kept 10 bases outside the gene matches.

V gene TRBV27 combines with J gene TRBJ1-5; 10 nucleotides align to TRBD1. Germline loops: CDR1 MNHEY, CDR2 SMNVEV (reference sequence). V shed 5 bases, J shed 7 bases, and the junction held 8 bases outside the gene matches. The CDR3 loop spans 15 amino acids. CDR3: CASSPGQGVRQPQHF. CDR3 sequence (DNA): TGTGCCAGCAGTCCTGGACAGGGGGTAAGACAGCCCCAGCATTTT.

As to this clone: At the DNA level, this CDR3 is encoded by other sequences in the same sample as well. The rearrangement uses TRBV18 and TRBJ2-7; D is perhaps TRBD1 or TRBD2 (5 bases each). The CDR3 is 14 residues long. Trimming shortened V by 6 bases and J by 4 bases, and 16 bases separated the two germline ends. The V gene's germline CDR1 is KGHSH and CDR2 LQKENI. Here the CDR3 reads CASSQSRGPYEQYF. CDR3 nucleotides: TGTGCCAGCTCGCAATCGAGGGGTCCGTACGAGCAGTACTTC.

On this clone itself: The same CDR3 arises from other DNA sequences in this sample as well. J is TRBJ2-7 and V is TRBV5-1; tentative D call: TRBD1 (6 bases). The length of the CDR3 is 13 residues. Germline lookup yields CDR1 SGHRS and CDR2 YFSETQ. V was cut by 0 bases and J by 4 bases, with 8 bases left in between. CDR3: CASSLGGQYEQYF. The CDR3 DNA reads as TGCGCCAGCAGCTTGGGGGGGCAGTACGAGCAGTACTTC.

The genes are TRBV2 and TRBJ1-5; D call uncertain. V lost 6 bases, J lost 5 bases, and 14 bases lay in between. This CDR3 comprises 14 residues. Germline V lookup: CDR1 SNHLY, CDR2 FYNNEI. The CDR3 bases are TGTGCCAGCAGGAAGACGCCGCAGGATCAGCCCCAGCATTTT. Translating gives CASRKTPQDQPQHF.

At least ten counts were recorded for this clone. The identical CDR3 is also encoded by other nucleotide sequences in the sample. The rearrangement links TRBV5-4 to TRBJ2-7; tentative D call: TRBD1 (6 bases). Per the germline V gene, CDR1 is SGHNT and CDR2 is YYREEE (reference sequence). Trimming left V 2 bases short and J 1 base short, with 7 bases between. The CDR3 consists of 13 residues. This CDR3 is CASSLGQSYEQYF. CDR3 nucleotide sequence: TGTGCCAGCAGCTTAGGACAGTCCTACGAGCAGTACTTC.

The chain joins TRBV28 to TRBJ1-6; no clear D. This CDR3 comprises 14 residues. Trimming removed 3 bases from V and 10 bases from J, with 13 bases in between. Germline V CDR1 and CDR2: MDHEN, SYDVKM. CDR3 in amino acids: CASSLTQRGSPLHF. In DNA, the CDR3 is TGTGCCAGCAGTTTGACCCAAAGAGGGTCACCCCTCCACTTT.

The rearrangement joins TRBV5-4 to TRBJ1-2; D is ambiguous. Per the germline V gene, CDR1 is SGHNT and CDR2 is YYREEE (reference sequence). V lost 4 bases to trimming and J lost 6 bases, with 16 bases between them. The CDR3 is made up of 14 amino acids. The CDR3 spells CASSIGVSGDGYTF. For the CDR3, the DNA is TGTGCCAGCAGCATTGGGGTTAGTGGAGATGGCTACACCTTC.

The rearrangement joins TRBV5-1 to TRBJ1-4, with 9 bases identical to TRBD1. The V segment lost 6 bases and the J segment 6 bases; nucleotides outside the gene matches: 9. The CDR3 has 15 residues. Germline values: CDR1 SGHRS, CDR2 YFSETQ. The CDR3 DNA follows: TGCGCCAGCACCAAACTCGGGACAGGGCATGAAAAACTGTTTTTT. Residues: CASTKLGTGHEKLFF.

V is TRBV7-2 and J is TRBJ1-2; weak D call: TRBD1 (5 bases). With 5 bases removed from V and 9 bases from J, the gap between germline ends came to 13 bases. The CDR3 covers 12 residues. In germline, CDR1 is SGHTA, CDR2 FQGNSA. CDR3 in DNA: TGTGCCAGCAGCCAGCGCTGGGGGAGCTACACCTTC. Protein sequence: CASSQRWGSYTF.

CDR3 in DNA: TGTGCCAGCAGTATGGGGACAGGGGTCTACGAGCAGTACTTC. Encoded protein: CASSMGTGVYEQYF. V gene TRBV6-1 combines with J gene TRBJ2-7, with 10 bases lining up with TRBD1. Germline lookup yields CDR1 MNHNS and CDR2 SASEGT. Losses at the gene ends were 5 bases for V and 3 bases for J; bases not matched to a gene: 4. The CDR3 loop spans 14 amino acids.

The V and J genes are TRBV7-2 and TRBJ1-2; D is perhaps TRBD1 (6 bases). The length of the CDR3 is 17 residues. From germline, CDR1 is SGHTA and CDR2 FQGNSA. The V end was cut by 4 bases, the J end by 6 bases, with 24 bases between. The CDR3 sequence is CASSWPRGGQKKDGYTF. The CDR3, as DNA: TGTGCCAGCAGCTGGCCGAGGGGCGGACAGAAAAAGGATGGCTACACCTTC.